A selection of T cell receptor beta chains follows, all from one sample in a study of cytomegalovirus exposure and HLA in healthy donors. Measured with immunoSEQ multiplex PCR; TCRdb has only the in-frame clones, and not every one. Counted here are under 200,000 clones, roughly 77% occurring once; the ten biggest clones make up around 4.7%. Sequences were obtained from PBMCs. These receptors were obtained from a male donor in good health and CMV-seronegative. The CDR3 runs from the conserved cysteine through the conserved F or W. The D gene is left open where the match is weak. Clone size appears in some rows only: once, few, many, or a class for an expanded clone.

abundance	d_gene	v_gene	j_gene	CDR3nt	CDR3aa
.	TRBD1	TRBV9	TRBJ2-5	TGTGCCAGCAGCGTAGCCGGGACAGGGATTGGGACCCAGTACTTC	CASSVAGTGIGTQYF
.	.	TRBV4-1	TRBJ2-7	TGCGCCAGCAGCCAGACTCTTAACTCCTACGAGCAGTACTTC	CASSQTLNSYEQYF
few	.	TRBV4-2	TRBJ2-7	TGTGCCAGCAGCCCCATTACAGCAAGTAGCTCCTACGAGCAGTACTTC	CASSPITASSSYEQYF
.	TRBD1	TRBV9	TRBJ1-2	TGTGCCAGCAGCGCCGACAGGGCCGTAAATGGCTACACCTTC	CASSADRAVNGYTF
.	TRBD2	TRBV28	TRBJ2-3	TGTGCCAGCAGTGTTCCTAGACTAGCGGTTACAGATACGCAGTATTTT	CASSVPRLAVTDTQYF
.	TRBD2	TRBV7-2	TRBJ2-7	TGTGCCAGCAGCTTACTTGGGGGACTAGCGGGCTACGAGCAGTACTTC	CASSLLGGLAGYEQYF
.	.	TRBV25-1	TRBJ1-1	TGTGCCAGCAGTGAATCCGGATGGGGGGTGGGGAACACTGAAGCTTTCTTT	CASSESGWGVGNTEAFF
.	.	TRBV7-3	TRBJ1-1	TGTGCCAGCAGCTGGACAGAGAACACTGAAGCTTTCTTT	CASSWTENTEAFF
.	TRBD1	TRBV5-1	TRBJ1-1	TGCGCCAGCAGCCGAAAGGGGGACAGGACTGAAGCTTTCTTT	CASSRKGDRTEAFF
.	.	TRBV7-9	TRBJ2-7	TGTGCCAGCAGCTTCGGCGGTTCCTACGAGCAGTACTTC	CASSFGGSYEQYF